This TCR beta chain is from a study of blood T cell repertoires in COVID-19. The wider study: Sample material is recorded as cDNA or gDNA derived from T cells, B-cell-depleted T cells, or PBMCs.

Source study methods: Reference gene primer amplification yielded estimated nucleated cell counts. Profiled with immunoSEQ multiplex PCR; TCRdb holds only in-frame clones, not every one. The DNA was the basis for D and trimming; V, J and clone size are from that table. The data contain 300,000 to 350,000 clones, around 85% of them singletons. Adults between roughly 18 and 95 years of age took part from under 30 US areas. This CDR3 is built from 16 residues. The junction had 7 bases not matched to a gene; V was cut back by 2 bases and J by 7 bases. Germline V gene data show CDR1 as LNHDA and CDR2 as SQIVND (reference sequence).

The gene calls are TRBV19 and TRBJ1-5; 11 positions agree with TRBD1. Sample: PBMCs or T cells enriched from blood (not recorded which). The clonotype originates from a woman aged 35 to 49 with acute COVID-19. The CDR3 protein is CASSIKFGTGGQPQHF. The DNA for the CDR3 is TGTGCCAGTAGTATAAAGTTCGGGACAGGGGGGCAGCCCCAGCATTTT.